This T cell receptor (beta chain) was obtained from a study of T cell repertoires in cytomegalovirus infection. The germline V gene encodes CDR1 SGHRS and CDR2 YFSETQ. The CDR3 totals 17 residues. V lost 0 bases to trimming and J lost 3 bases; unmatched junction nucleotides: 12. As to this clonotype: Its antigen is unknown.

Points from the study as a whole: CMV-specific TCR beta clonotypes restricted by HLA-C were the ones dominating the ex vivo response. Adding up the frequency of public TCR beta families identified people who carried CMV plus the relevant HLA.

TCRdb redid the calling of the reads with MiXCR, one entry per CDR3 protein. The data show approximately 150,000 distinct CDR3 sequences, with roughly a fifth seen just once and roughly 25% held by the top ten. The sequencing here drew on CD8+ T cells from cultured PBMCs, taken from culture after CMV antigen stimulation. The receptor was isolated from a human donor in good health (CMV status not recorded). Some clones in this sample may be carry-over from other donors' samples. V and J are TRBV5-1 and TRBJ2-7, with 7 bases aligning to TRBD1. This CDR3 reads CASSLAPGQSSNYEQYF. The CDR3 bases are TGCGCCAGCAGCTTGGCCCCGGGACAGTCATCTAACTACGAGCAGTACTTC.